This passage covers 6 T cell receptor beta chains from one sample sequenced in a study of blood T cell repertoires in COVID-19. Some clones are missing from TCRdb's copy, which holds only in-frame ones; the method was immunoSEQ multiplex PCR. The sample has fewer than 250,000 clones; over 75% are singletons. The specimen sequenced was peripheral blood. All receptors derive from a woman aged 40 to 49 who had recovered from COVID-19.

This clone has only a few counts. The genes are TRBV27 and TRBJ1-6; D gene ambiguous. This CDR3 is 14 amino acids long. Trimming left V 5 bases short and J 4 bases short, with 9 bases between. Germline values: CDR1 MNHEY, CDR2 SMNVEV (reference sequence). CDR3 nucleotide sequence: TGTGCCAGCAGTCCGCGGGCATATAATTCACCCCTCCACTTT. This sequence encodes CASSPRAYNSPLHF.

V gene TRBV24-1 combines with J gene TRBJ1-2, with D unclear. The ends were cut back, 1 base at V and 2 bases at J, with 7 bases in the middle. Germline V lookup: CDR1 KGHDR, CDR2 SFDVKD. The CDR3 is made up of 14 amino acids. The CDR3 sequence is CATSDFPENYGYTF. CDR3 DNA: TGTGCCACCAGTGATTTCCCGGAGAACTATGGCTACACCTTC.

The rearrangement joins TRBV7-2 to TRBJ1-1, with unresolved D. Germline V lookup: CDR1 SGHTA, CDR2 FQGNSA. V lost 6 bases, J lost 3 bases, and 14 bases lay in between. CDR3 length equals 14 residues. The DNA for the CDR3 is TGTGCCAGCAGTACCCGGCGGGTGGACACTGAAGCTTTCTTT. It translates to CASSTRRVDTEAFF.

The gene calls are TRBV12-3 or TRBV12-4 and TRBJ2-3; no firm D call. Trimming pared 7 bases from V and 3 bases from J, leaving 8 bases between. The CDR3 sequence is 12 residues long. The CDR3 here is CASTENTDTQYF. For the CDR3, the DNA is TGTGCCAGCACCGAGAATACAGATACGCAGTATTTT.

Here the CDR3 reads CASSMSKKAPGVYGYTF. The CDR3 bases are TGTGCCAGTAGTATGAGTAAGAAAGCCCCGGGGGTCTATGGCTACACCTTC. V gene TRBV19 combines with J gene TRBJ1-2, with a possible D match to TRBD1 (5 bases). The CDR3 runs to 17 residues. Germline CDR1 and CDR2: LNHDA and SQIVND (reference sequence). Between the trimmed V and J ends, which lost 3 bases and 4 bases, there was a span of 21 bases.

V is TRBV14 and J is TRBJ2-1; TRBD2 matches at 12 bases. In germline, CDR1 is SGHDN, CDR2 FVKESK. The CDR3 has 15 residues. With 4 bases clipped from V and 4 bases from J, the junction kept 2 bases outside the gene matches. CDR3 loop: CASSLLAGGYNEQFF. As DNA, the CDR3 is TGTGCCAGCAGCCTCCTAGCGGGAGGGTACAATGAGCAGTTCTTC.